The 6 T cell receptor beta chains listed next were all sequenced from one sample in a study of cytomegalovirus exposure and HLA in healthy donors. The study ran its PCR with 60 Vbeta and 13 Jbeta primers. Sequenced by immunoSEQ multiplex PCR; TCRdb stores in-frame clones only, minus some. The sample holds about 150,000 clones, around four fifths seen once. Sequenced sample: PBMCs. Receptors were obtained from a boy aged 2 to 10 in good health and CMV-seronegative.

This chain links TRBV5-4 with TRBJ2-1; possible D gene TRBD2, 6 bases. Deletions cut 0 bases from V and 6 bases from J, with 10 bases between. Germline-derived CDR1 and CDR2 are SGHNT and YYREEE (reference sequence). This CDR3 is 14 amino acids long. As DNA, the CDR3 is TGTGCCAGCAGCTTGGAAAGGAGGGGCAATGAGCAGTTCTTC. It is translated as CASSLERRGNEQFF.

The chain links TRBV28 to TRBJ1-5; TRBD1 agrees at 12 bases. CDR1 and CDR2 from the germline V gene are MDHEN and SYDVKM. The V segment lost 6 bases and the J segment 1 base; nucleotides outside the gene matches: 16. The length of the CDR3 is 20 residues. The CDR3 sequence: CASSSLRGDRGRASNQPQHF. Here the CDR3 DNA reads TGTGCCAGCAGCTCCCTAAGGGGGGACAGGGGGCGCGCGAGCAATCAGCCCCAGCATTTT.

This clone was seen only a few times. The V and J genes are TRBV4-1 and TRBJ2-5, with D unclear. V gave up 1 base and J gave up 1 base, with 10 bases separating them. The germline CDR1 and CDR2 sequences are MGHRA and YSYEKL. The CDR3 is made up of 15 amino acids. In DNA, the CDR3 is TGCGCCAGCAGCCAAGTCGAGGTCTTCCAAGAGACCCAGTACTTC. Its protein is CASSQVEVFQETQYF.

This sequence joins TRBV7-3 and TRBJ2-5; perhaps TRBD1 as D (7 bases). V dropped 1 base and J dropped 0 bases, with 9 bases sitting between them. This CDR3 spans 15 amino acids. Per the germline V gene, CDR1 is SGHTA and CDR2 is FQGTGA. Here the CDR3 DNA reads TGTGCCAGCAGCTTAAGCAGGGGGGACCAAGAGACCCAGTACTTC. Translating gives CASSLSRGDQETQYF.

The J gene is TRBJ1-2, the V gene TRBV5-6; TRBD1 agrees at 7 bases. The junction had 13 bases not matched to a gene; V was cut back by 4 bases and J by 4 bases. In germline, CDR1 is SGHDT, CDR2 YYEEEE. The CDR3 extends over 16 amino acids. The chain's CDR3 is CASSPWTGDWLYGYTF. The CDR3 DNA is TGTGCCAGCAGCCCCTGGACAGGAGACTGGCTCTATGGCTACACCTTC.

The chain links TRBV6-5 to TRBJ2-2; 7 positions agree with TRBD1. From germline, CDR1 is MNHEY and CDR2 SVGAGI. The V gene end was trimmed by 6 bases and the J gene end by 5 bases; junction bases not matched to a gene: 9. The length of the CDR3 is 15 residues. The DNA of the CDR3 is TGTGCCAGCAGACTAATAGGGGGCAGTACCGGGGAGCTGTTTTTT. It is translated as CASRLIGGSTGELFF.